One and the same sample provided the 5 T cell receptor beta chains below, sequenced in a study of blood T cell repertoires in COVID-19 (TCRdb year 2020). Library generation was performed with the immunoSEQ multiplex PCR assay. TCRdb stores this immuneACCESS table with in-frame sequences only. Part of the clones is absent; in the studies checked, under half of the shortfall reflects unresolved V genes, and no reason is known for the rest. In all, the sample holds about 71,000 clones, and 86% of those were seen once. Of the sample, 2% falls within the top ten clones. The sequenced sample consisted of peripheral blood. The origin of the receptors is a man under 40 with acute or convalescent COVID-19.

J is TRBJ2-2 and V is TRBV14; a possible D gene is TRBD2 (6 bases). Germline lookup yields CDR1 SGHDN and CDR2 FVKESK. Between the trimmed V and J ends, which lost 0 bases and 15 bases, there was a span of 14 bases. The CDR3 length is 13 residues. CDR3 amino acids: CASSQDRAGRMFF. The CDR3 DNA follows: TGTGCCAGCAGCCAAGATAGGGCAGGGAGGATGTTTTTT.

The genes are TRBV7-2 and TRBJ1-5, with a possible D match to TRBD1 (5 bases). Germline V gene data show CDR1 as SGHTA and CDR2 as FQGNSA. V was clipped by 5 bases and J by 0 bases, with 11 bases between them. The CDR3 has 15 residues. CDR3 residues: CASSRTQYSNQPQHF. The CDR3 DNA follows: TGTGCCAGCAGCCGGACACAATATAGCAATCAGCCCCAGCATTTT.

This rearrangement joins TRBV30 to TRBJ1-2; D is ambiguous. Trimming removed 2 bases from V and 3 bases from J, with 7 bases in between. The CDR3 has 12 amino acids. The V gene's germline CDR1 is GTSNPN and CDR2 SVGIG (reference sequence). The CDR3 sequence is CAWSIKYYGYTF. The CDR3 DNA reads TGTGCCTGGAGTATCAAATACTATGGCTACACCTTC.

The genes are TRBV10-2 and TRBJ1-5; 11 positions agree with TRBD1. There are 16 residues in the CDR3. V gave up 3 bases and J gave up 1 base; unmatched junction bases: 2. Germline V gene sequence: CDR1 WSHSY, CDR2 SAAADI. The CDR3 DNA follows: TGCGCCAGCAGTGAAGGGGACAGGGGGAGCAATCAGCCCCAGCATTTT. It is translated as CASSEGDRGSNQPQHF.

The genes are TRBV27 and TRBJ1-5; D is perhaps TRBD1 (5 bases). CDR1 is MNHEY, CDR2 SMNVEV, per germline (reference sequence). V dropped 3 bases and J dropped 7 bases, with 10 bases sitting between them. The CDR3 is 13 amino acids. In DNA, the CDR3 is TGTGCCAGCAGTTTTCGGGGGGACCAGCCCCAGCATTTT. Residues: CASSFRGDQPQHF.